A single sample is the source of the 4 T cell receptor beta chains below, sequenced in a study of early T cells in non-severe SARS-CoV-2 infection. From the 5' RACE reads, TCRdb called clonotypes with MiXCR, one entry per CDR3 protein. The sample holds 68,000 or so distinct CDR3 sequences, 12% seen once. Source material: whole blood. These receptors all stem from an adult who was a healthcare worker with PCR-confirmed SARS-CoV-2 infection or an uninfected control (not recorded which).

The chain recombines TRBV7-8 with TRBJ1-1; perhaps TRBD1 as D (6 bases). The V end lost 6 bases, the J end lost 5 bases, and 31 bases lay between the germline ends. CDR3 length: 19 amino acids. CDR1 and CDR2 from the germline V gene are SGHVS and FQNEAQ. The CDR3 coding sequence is TGTGCCAGCAGTTCTCAGAGGGACGGGGGGCGAGAGTTGGAAACTGAAGCTTTCTTT. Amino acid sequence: CASSSQRDGGRELETEAFF.

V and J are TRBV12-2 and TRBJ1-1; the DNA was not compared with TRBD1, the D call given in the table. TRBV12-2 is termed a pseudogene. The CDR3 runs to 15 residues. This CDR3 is CASRLGDSRQTEAFF. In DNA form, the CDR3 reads TGTGCAAGTCGCTTAGGGGACAGTCGTCAGACTGAAGCTTTCTTT.

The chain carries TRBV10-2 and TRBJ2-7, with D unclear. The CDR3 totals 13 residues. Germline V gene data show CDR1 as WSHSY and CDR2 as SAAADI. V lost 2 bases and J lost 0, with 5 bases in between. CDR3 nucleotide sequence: TGCGCCAGCAGTGAGGCGACCTCCTACGAGCAGTACTTC. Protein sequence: CASSEATSYEQYF.

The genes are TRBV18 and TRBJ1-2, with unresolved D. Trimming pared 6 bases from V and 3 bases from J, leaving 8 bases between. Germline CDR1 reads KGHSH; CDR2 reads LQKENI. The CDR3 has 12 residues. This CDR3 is CASSQYYYGYTF. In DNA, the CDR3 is TGTGCCAGCTCCCAATACTACTATGGCTACACCTTC.